This T cell receptor beta chain was retrieved from a study of cytomegalovirus exposure and HLA in healthy donors. This clone was recorded once. What it recognizes is unknown. This CDR3 spans 14 amino acids. CDR1 is SGHDT and CDR2 is YYEEEE in the germline V gene. V lost 4 bases, J lost 4 bases, and 5 bases stayed unmatched. PCR involved 60 Vbeta and 13 Jbeta primers. The repertoire was sequenced with immunoSEQ multiplex PCR; TCRdb's copy has only in-frame clones and lacks some. The repertoire holds fewer than 200,000 clones, with less than 85% as singletons. The study's findings and limits: Using a false discovery rate of 0.05, a later analysis showed that roughly 16,000 TCR beta sequences were associated with HLA alleles. Most of the TCR beta V segments (in an earlier analysis) were productive either about 87% or about 30% of the time. Immune exposure data for these donors was limited to CMV serostatus. Later on, analysis showed that most CMV-associated TCR beta chains appeared to be HLA-restricted.

Material: PBMCs. The sequence was collected from a man aged 35-49 years in good health and CMV-seronegative. This chain connects TRBV5-6 to TRBJ2-5, with 9 nucleotides matching TRBD1. The CDR3 loop reads CASSPGTGRETQYF. Written as DNA, the CDR3 is TGTGCCAGCAGCCCCGGGACAGGGAGAGAGACCCAGTACTTC.